Each of the 29 T cell receptor beta chains below was sequenced from the same sample in a study of blood T cell repertoires in COVID-19. Here immunoSEQ multiplex PCR was the method, and the copy in TCRdb shows in-frame clones only, minus some. The data show about 100,000 clones, approximately 84% seen once. The sequencing sample was made of peripheral blood. Receptors originate from a woman between 55 and 75 years old with acute or convalescent COVID-19.

The chain employs TRBV28 and TRBJ2-2; 11 positions agree with TRBD2. Germline loops: CDR1 MDHEN, CDR2 SYDVKM. Trimming at V came to 5 bases and at J to 4 bases, leaving 3 bases not matched to a gene. The CDR3 spans 15 residues. Here the CDR3 DNA reads TGTGCCAGCAGTCTTACTAGCGGGGGCACCGGGGAGCTGTTTTTT. Protein sequence: CASSLTSGGTGELFF.

The chain carries TRBV30 and TRBJ1-2; 7 bases map to TRBD1. Unmatched junction bases numbered 4, after V lost 4 bases and J lost 5 bases. Germline loops: CDR1 GTSNPN, CDR2 SVGIG (reference sequence). The CDR3 consists of 12 residues. The chain's CDR3 is CAWTRGDYGYTF. Written as DNA, the CDR3 is TGTGCCTGGACCAGGGGGGATTATGGCTACACCTTC.

This sequence joins TRBV28 and TRBJ1-2; 9 nucleotides match TRBD1. Germline trimming cut 6 bases from V and 2 bases from J; bases unmatched to any gene: 7. The CDR3 extends over 15 amino acids. The germline gives CDR1 MDHEN, CDR2 SYDVKM. The CDR3 is CASSPPGQGNYGYTF. The CDR3 nucleotides read TGTGCCAGCAGCCCCCCCGGACAGGGGAACTATGGCTACACCTTC.

CDR3 region: CASNYWWQTYNEQFF. Written as DNA, the CDR3 is TGTGCCAGCAACTATTGGTGGCAGACCTACAATGAGCAGTTCTTC. The rearrangement uses TRBV3-1 (or the pseudogene TRBV3-2) and TRBJ2-1; D remains ambiguous. With 7 bases removed from V and 2 bases from J, the gap between germline ends came to 15 bases. This CDR3 is 15 amino acids long. Germline V gene lookup returns CDR1 LGHDT and CDR2 YNNKEL (reference sequence).

The chain combines TRBV4-3 with TRBJ1-2; D remains unclear. The CDR3 runs 14 residues. V shed 0 bases and J shed 8 bases, with 13 bases lying between them. CDR1 is LGHNA, CDR2 YSLEER, per germline. DNA for the CDR3: TGCGCCAGCAGCCAAGATTCCACAGCCCCAGGCTACACCTTC. Its protein product is CASSQDSTAPGYTF.

This sequence joins TRBV24-1 and TRBJ2-1, with 9 bases matching TRBD1. The CDR3 is 15 amino acids. J lost 9 bases, V lost 6 bases, and 11 bases had no gene match. Germline CDR1 KGHDR, CDR2 SFDVKD. For the CDR3, the DNA is TGTGCCACCAGTCACGAAACAGGGGGCGTCTTTGAGCAGTTCTTC. The encoded protein is CATSHETGGVFEQFF.

The chain links TRBV18 to TRBJ1-5; D remains unclear. Germline V gene lookup returns CDR1 KGHSH and CDR2 LQKENI. Trimming stripped 3 bases from V and 5 bases from J, with 5 bases between. The CDR3 is made up of 12 amino acids. CDR3 loop: CASSPYDQPQHF. In DNA form, the CDR3 reads TGTGCCAGCTCACCCTACGATCAGCCCCAGCATTTT.

The V call is TRBV7-9, the J call TRBJ1-3; weak D call: TRBD1 (6 bases). The CDR3 contains 14 residues. CDR1 and CDR2 (germline): SEHNR, FQNEAQ (reference sequence). V lost 5 bases, J lost 0 bases, and 8 bases lay in between. The CDR3 nucleotides read TGTGCCAGCAGCGAGGGGGTCTCTGGAAACACCATATATTTT. As protein: CASSEGVSGNTIYF.

This chain connects TRBV7-2 to TRBJ1-5; the match to TRBD1 covers 8 bases. The CDR3 contains 16 residues. The V gene end was trimmed by 6 bases and the J gene end by 6 bases; junction bases not matched to a gene: 13. Per the germline V gene, CDR1 is SGHTA and CDR2 is FQGNSA. As DNA, the CDR3 is TGTGCCAGCAGTCCTCACGATCAGGGGGCTGGTCAGCCCCAGCATTTT. Translating it yields CASSPHDQGAGQPQHF.

This clone was seen only once. The V gene is TRBV5-6, the J gene TRBJ2-6; the D is unclear. Trimming shortened V by 6 bases and J by 4 bases, and 5 bases separated the two germline ends. CDR1 is SGHDT and CDR2 is YYEEEE in the germline V gene. CDR3 length equals 12 residues. The CDR3 protein is CASKRGANVLTF. The CDR3 DNA reads TGTGCCAGCAAGCGAGGGGCCAACGTCCTGACTTTC.

The chain couples TRBV3-1 (or the pseudogene TRBV3-2) to TRBJ2-1; 8 bases map to TRBD2. Germline V gene lookup returns CDR1 LGHDT and CDR2 YNNKEL (reference sequence). The CDR3 sequence is 16 residues long. The V and J ends lost 7 bases and 0 bases, in that order; junction bases with no gene match: 8. CDR3 DNA sequence: TGTGCCAGCACCGAAAGGGCGGGGGGCTCCTACAATGAGCAGTTCTTC. Protein sequence: CASTERAGGSYNEQFF.

This chain connects TRBV6-5 to TRBJ1-5, with D tentatively TRBD1 (6 bases). In germline, CDR1 is MNHEY, CDR2 SVGAGI. The V end lost 5 bases, the J end lost 0 bases, and 11 bases lay between the germline ends. The CDR3 loop spans 15 amino acids. The CDR3 nucleotides are TGTGCCAGCAGTCTACAGGGAAATAGCAATCAGCCCCAGCATTTT. Protein: CASSLQGNSNQPQHF.

V and J are TRBV28 and TRBJ1-4; 7 bases are shared with TRBD1. V gave up 3 bases and J gave up 2 bases; unmatched junction bases: 9. CDR3 size: 17 residues. CDR1 MDHEN and CDR2 SYDVKM come from the germline V gene. The CDR3 reads CASSLGRGRSTNEKLFF. As DNA, the CDR3 is TGTGCCAGCAGTTTGGGCAGGGGGAGATCGACTAATGAAAAACTGTTTTTT. Supplemented by reference TRBV28 and TRBJ1-4, the full variable domain reads DVKVTQSSRYLVKRTGEKVFLECVQDMDHENMFWYRQDPGLGLRLIYFSYDVKMKEKGDIPEGYSVSREKKERFSLILESASTNQTSMYLCASSLGRGRSTNEKLFFGSGTQLSVL.

V and J are TRBV6-5 and TRBJ1-2, with D possibly being TRBD1 (5 bases). This CDR3 region has 14 residues. V was trimmed by 8 bases and J by 2 bases, leaving 15 bases between them. CDR1 is MNHEY and CDR2 is SVGAGI in the germline V gene. CDR3 DNA sequence: TGTGCCAGCTCCTTTGGCAGGGTCAACTATGGCTACACCTTC. Its translation: CASSFGRVNYGYTF.

J is TRBJ2-7 and V is TRBV6-5, with TRBD1 matching 10 bases. Germline V gene data show CDR1 as MNHEY and CDR2 as SVGAGI. V shed 6 bases and J 5 bases; nucleotides not matched to a gene: 7. The CDR3 has 14 residues. CDR3 nucleotide sequence: TGTGCCAGCAGCGACCGGGACAGGGGCCACGAGCAGTACTTC. This gives the protein CASSDRDRGHEQYF.

This chain uses TRBV4-3 with TRBJ1-4; 7 bases fit TRBD1. The CDR3 length is 17 residues. CDR1 and CDR2 from the germline V gene are LGHNA and YSLEER. J gave up 1 base and V 3 bases, and 8 bases lay outside the gene matches. CDR3 sequence: CASSQGLNRGTNEKLFF. The CDR3 DNA reads as TGCGCCAGCAGCCAGGGACTTAACAGGGGAACTAATGAAAAACTGTTTTTT.

The V call is TRBV19, the J call TRBJ2-3; 10 bases line up with TRBD2. The germline V gene encodes CDR1 LNHDA and CDR2 SQIVND (reference sequence). CDR3 length: 16 amino acids. Trimming cost V 5 bases and J 1 base; bases outside gene matches: 6. The CDR3 here is CASSLAGGRGTDTQYF. The CDR3 region has the DNA TGTGCCAGTAGTTTAGCGGGGGGCCGCGGCACAGATACGCAGTATTTT. Supplemented by reference TRBV19 and TRBJ2-3, the full variable domain reads DGGITQSPKYLFRKEGQNVTLSCEQNLNHDAMYWYRQDPGQGLRLIYYSQIVNDFQKGDIAEGYSVSREKKESFPLTVTSAQKNPTAFYLCASSLAGGRGTDTQYFGPGTRLTVL.

V usage is TRBV5-1 and J usage is TRBJ2-3, with 8 bases fitting TRBD1. CDR1 is SGHRS and CDR2 is YFSETQ in the germline V gene. Trimming took 2 bases from V and 4 from J; bases not matched to a gene: 6. This CDR3 has 15 amino acids. The CDR3 sequence is CASSLQDRAADTQYF. In DNA, the CDR3 is TGCGCCAGCAGCTTACAGGACAGGGCTGCAGATACGCAGTATTTT.

This clone was observed a few times. The chain links TRBV6-1 to TRBJ2-2; D might be TRBD1 (6 bases). V gave up 3 bases and J gave up 3 bases, with 11 bases separating them. CDR1 and CDR2 from the germline V gene are MNHNS and SASEGT. The CDR3 loop spans 15 amino acids. The CDR3 is CASSEWTEYTGELFF. The CDR3 region has the DNA TGTGCCAGCAGTGAGTGGACAGAGTACACCGGGGAGCTGTTTTTT.

This clone has a single count. The chain recombines TRBV7-2 with TRBJ1-1, with 7 bases aligning to TRBD1. This CDR3 is built from 14 residues. Losses at the gene ends were 4 bases for V and 4 bases for J; bases not matched to a gene: 6. The germline CDR1 and CDR2 sequences are SGHTA and FQGNSA. CDR3 region: CASSYNRGATEAFF. The CDR3 bases are TGTGCCAGCAGCTACAACAGGGGCGCCACTGAAGCTTTCTTT.

This chain links TRBV19 with TRBJ1-5; no firm D call. In germline, CDR1 is LNHDA, CDR2 SQIVND (reference sequence). The CDR3 runs 15 residues. The V end lost 0 bases, the J end lost 6 bases, and 12 bases lay between the germline ends. This CDR3 is CASSIDQAAGQPQHF. CDR3 sequence (DNA): TGTGCCAGTAGTATAGATCAAGCCGCCGGTCAGCCCCAGCATTTT.

The chain employs TRBV5-4 and TRBJ2-1; a weak D match, TRBD2 (6 bases). CDR1 is SGHNT and CDR2 is YYREEE in the germline V gene (reference sequence). This CDR3 is built from 16 residues. Trimming shortened V by 3 bases and J by 7 bases, and 20 bases separated the two germline ends. The CDR3 spells CASSSGPSEGTNEQFF. DNA of the CDR3: TGTGCCAGCAGCTCTGGACCCTCCGAGGGGACTAATGAGCAGTTCTTC.

This chain links TRBV2 with TRBJ2-5; D remains ambiguous. Germline lookup yields CDR1 SNHLY and CDR2 FYNNEI. The length of the CDR3 is 12 residues. V was trimmed by 0 bases and J by 5 bases, leaving 4 bases between them. The CDR3 region has the DNA TGTGCCAGCAGTGAAGCCCTGGAGACCCAGTACTTC. Amino acids: CASSEALETQYF. The complete variable domain, with remaining parts taken from reference TRBV2 and TRBJ2-5, reads EPEVTQTPSHQVTQMGQEVILRCVPISNHLYFYWYRQILGQKVEFLVSFYNNEISEKSEIFDDQFSVERPDGSNFTLKIRSTKLEDSAMYFCASSEALETQYFGPGTRLLVL.

The chain's CDR3 is CAWNRGPNTGELFF. The CDR3 nucleotides read TGTGCCTGGAACAGGGGGCCGAACACCGGGGAGCTGTTTTTT. The chain carries TRBV30 and TRBJ2-2; 9 bases match TRBD1. V was clipped by 4 bases and J by 0 bases; unmatched bases: 0. Germline assignment: CDR1 GTSNPN and CDR2 SVGIG (reference sequence). The CDR3 sequence is 14 residues long.

V gene TRBV4-1 combines with J gene TRBJ1-5; maybe TRBD1 (6 bases). The ends were cut back, 1 base at V and 9 bases at J, with 16 bases in the middle. Germline assignment: CDR1 MGHRA and CDR2 YSYEKL. This CDR3 has 15 residues. CDR3 sequence: CASSQGSGGAGPQHF. In DNA form, the CDR3 reads TGCGCCAGCAGCCAAGGCTCGGGGGGGGCTGGGCCCCAGCATTTT.

The chain recombines TRBV18 with TRBJ2-6; maybe TRBD1 (6 bases). The CDR3 is 15 residues long. The germline V gene encodes CDR1 KGHSH and CDR2 LQKENI. V lost 3 bases, J lost 2 bases, and 8 bases lay in between. The CDR3 sequence is CASSPGDTGANVLTF. For the CDR3, the DNA is TGTGCCAGCTCACCTGGGGACACTGGGGCCAACGTCCTGACTTTC.

On this clone itself: This could be a read error, since a much larger clone is one nucleotide away. The gene calls are TRBV11-2 and TRBJ2-7; unclear D gene. V was clipped by 5 bases and J by 0 bases, with 2 bases between them. CDR1 SGHAT and CDR2 FQNNGV come from the germline V gene. This CDR3 comprises 11 residues. CDR3 DNA sequence: TGTGCCAGCAGCCGCTCCTACGAGCAGTACTTC. Translation gives CASSRSYEQYF.

This clone has more than one count but fewer than ten. The J gene is TRBJ2-1, the V gene TRBV7-2; tentative D call: TRBD2 (6 bases). There are 14 residues in the CDR3. Germline assignment: CDR1 SGHTA and CDR2 FQGNSA. CDR3 sequence: CSSAGGFVYNEQFF. For the CDR3, the DNA is TGTTCCTCAGCCGGGGGATTCGTGTACAATGAGCAGTTCTTC.

The CDR3 coding sequence is TGTGCCAGCAGCTTTGGGGGGGCGGACGGCTACACCTTC. Amino acid sequence: CASSFGGADGYTF. The V call is TRBV5-6, the J call TRBJ1-2; D possibly corresponds to TRBD1 (6 bases). The CDR3 sequence is 13 residues long. The germline V gene has CDR1 SGHDT and CDR2 YYEEEE. V was pared by 2 bases and J by 8 bases, with 13 bases between.